The source of this T cell receptor beta chain is a study of T cells in Graves' hyperthyroidism and ophthalmopathy. Amplified TCR beta CDR3 regions derived from RNA transcripts. During a first-round RT-PCR of the TCR CDR3, the HTBI primer set was used. TCRdb reprocessed the multiplex PCR reads with MiXCR, giving one entry per CDR3 protein. The sample lists 500,000 to 650,000 distinct CDR3 sequences, about 15% occurring once. The length of the CDR3 is 13 residues. CDR1 and CDR2 from the germline V gene are LGHDT and YNNKEL (reference sequence). V was pared by 6 bases and J by 12 bases, with 15 bases between. General observations from the study: In blood, most of the thyroid clonotypes expanded above 0.001 were also present.

It was 10 ml of fresh peripheral blood that supplied the PBMCs. This clonotype was recorded once. Its antigen is not identified. The receptor was derived from a woman between 45 and 60 years old with Graves' ophthalmopathy. The sample consisted of blood. This chain uses TRBV3-1 with TRBJ1-6; TRBD1 is a possible D gene (6 bases). CDR3 nucleotides: TGTGCCAGCAGTGAGGGCAGGGGCGGACCCCTCCACTTT. Protein product: CASSEGRGGPLHF.